The present T cell receptor beta chain was sequenced within a study of early T cells in non-severe SARS-CoV-2 infection (dated by TCRdb to the early 2020s). The study in broad terms: TCR sequencing used bulk RNA from unsorted whole blood, so alpha and beta chains could not be paired. General conclusions and limits of the study: VDJdb matching was skewed toward anti-spike CD8 responses and likely underestimated virus-specific expansions by missing private and CD4 specificities.

The CDR3 covers 18 residues, taking in both the cysteine and the phenylalanine. Only the CDR3 DNA stays, 54 bases, in frame from base 1. CDR1 SGHDN and CDR2 FVKESK are derived from the germline V gene. The germline ends are 19 bases apart after V is trimmed by 3 bases and J by 2 bases. The library was generated by 5' RACE. The listed sequencing device is NextSeq 500. To correct for sequencing error and PCR bias, the TCR library protocol tagged individual cDNA molecules with unique molecular identifiers. TCR alpha and beta chains were both sequenced, and the abundances of alpha and beta sequences in each sample were closely correlated with each other. Per the original workflow: Decombinator V4 was used to annotate the V gene, J gene and CDR3 of the TCR sequences. Expanded TCRs were defined as changing significantly between any two time points under a Poisson model with p below 0.0001. TCR abundances were normalised to the total number of TCRs sequenced per sample and expressed as counts per million. MAIT TCRs were defined by TRAV1-2 paired with TRAJ12, TRAJ20 or TRAJ33, and iNKT TCRs by TRAV10 paired with TRAJ18. VDJdb, accessed 1 November 2021, was searched for CMV, EBV and SARS-CoV-2 annotated TCRs, with TCRs annotated for multiple antigens excluded. TCRdb redid the processing of the public reads, applying fastp at Q25 and MiXCR, and retained in-frame beta chains. Rows matching on CDR3 protein sequence are summarized as one entry with the most common DNA and genes. TCRdb's processing, not the authors' own work, is the source of the V and J calls. The sample profile shows 83,000 or so distinct CDR3 sequences; 8% to 13% of them were found once. The ten largest clones represent roughly 8% of the sample.

Set within a cohort of healthcare workers in London, UK, this nested case-control study involved weekly PCR testing of nasopharyngeal swabs along with blood sampling. Healthcare workers were enrolled in the week of the UK lockdown, from 23 to 31 March 2020, and were followed every week for up to roughly 16 weeks. Notes on this clonotype: Its antigen is currently not known. The record has no base qualities; no much larger clone is one base away.

The material was whole blood, obtained at baseline. The sequence came from an adult who was a healthcare worker with PCR-confirmed SARS-CoV-2 infection or an uninfected control (not recorded which). The chain employs TRBV14 and TRBJ2-2; no D gene is confidently identified. The nucleotide sequence is given as TGTGCCAGCAGCCACCTTACACTCACGGGTCAAAACACCGGGGAGCTGTTTTTT. It translates as CASSHLTLTGQNTGELFF.